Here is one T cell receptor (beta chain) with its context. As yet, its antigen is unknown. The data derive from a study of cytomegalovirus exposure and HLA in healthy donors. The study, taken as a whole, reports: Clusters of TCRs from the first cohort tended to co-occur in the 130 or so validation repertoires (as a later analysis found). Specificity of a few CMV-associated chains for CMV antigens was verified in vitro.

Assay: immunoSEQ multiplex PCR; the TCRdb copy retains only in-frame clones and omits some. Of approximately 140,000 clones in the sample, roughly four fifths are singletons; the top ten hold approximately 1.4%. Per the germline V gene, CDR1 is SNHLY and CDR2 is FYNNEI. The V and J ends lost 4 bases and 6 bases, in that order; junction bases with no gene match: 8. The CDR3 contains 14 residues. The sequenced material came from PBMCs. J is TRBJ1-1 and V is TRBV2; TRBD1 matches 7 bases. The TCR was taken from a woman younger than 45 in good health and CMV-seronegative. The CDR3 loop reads CASSGQGSFAEAFF. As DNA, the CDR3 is TGTGCCAGCAGTGGACAGGGATCATTCGCTGAAGCTTTCTTT.